What follows describes a single TCR beta chain. The data belong to a study of T cell changes during pregnancy in multiple sclerosis. V lost 7 bases, J lost 4 bases, and 10 bases lay in between. CDR1 is MNHNS, CDR2 SASEGT, per germline. This CDR3 is built from 12 residues. Produced via immunoSEQ multiplex PCR; TCRdb's table is partial and in-frame only. The table records around 69,000 clones, about 90% of them present only once. The rearrangement uses TRBV6-1 and TRBJ2-5; D perhaps matches TRBD2 (6 bases). The origin of this receptor is a female donor with multiple sclerosis, enrolled in a pregnancy study. The specimen comprised peripheral blood, sampled in the first trimester of pregnancy. CDR3 sequence: CASKTGGETQYF. The DNA for the CDR3 is TGTGCCAGCAAGACCGGGGGAGAGACCCAGTACTTC.